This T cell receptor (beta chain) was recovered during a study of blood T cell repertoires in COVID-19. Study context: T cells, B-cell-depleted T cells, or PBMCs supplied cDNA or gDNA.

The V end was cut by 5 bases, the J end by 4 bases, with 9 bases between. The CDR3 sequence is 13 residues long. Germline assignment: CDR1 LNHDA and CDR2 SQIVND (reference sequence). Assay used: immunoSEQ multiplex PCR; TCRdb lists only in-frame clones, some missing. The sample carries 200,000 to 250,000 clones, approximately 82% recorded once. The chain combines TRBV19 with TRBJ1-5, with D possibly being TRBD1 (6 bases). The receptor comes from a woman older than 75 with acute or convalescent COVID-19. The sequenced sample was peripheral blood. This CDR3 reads CASSPGQNQPQHF. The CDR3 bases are TGTGCCAGTAGTCCGGGACAAAATCAGCCCCAGCATTTT.